Described below is a single T cell receptor (beta chain) sequence and its context. Antigen: not known. These data belong to a study of T cells after yellow fever vaccination. TCRdb processed the 5' RACE reads anew with MiXCR; each CDR3 protein has one entry. The profile shows about 430,000 distinct CDR3 sequences, roughly 20% of them singletons. V was cut by 4 bases and J by 0 bases, with 12 bases left in between. Germline assignment: CDR1 SGHRS and CDR2 YFSETQ. CDR3 size: 15 residues. Study-wide results and caveats: It was a weaker secondary response, yet one that peaked faster, at day 5 versus 15. The booster response re-showed most primary clones: approximately 95% CD4, around 90% CD8.

The gene calls are TRBV5-1 and TRBJ2-3; perhaps TRBD1 as D (5 bases). The source was PBMCs, collected before the yellow fever booster vaccination. The receptor was isolated from a man aged 18-30 years who received the YFV17D yellow fever vaccine. Here the CDR3 reads CASSPDIVSTDTQYF. CDR3 DNA: TGCGCCAGCAGCCCGGACATCGTCAGCACAGATACGCAGTATTTT.